The 24 T cell receptor beta chains below come from one sample, sequenced in a study of shared clonotypes between healthy human individuals. Assay used: immunoSEQ multiplex PCR; TCRdb lists only in-frame clones, some missing. Of some 2.1 million clones in the sample, 85% to 95% were seen once. The sample was naive CD4+ T cells sorted from blood. Specified subset: CD45RA+ positively selected. The receptors come from a man younger than 30 in good health.

This clone was recorded once. The chain combines TRBV5-4 with TRBJ2-1, with 7 bases aligning to TRBD1. The germline CDR1 and CDR2 sequences are SGHNT and YYREEE (reference sequence). After removal of 3 bases from V and 3 bases from J, the junction contained 6 bases not matched to a gene. The CDR3 sequence is 15 residues long. As DNA, the CDR3 is TGTGCCAGCAGCTCTGGGACAGACCGCTACAATGAGCAGTTCTTC. Amino acids: CASSSGTDRYNEQFF.

This chain joins TRBV30 and TRBJ1-4; 7 nucleotides line up with TRBD1. The CDR3 loop spans 14 amino acids. V was clipped by 2 bases and J by 2 bases; unmatched bases: 2. The germline V gene has CDR1 GTSNPN and CDR2 SVGIG (reference sequence). CDR3 residues: CAWSLGGTNEKLFF. Here the CDR3 DNA reads TGTGCCTGGAGTCTAGGGGGCACTAATGAAAAACTGTTTTTT.

The CDR3 is CASREREILETQYF. The CDR3 DNA sequence: TGCGCCAGCAGAGAGCGGGAGATATTGGAGACCCAGTACTTC. The V and J genes are TRBV10-2 and TRBJ2-5; 8 bases fit TRBD2. The V gene end was trimmed by 6 bases and the J gene end by 5 bases; junction bases not matched to a gene: 8. CDR3 size: 14 residues. CDR1 is WSHSY, CDR2 SAAADI, per germline.

On this clone itself: At one boundary the junction diverges from the germline segment, which might be a read error. V is TRBV5-6 and J is TRBJ2-4, with D unclear. Germline-derived CDR1 and CDR2 are SGHDT and YYEEEE. The CDR3 runs 9 residues. CDR3 region: CASSLYGPF. CDR3 in DNA: TGTGCCAGCAGCTTGTACGGACCCTTC.

CDR3 DNA: TGTGCCAGCAGCCAAGCCGGACTAGCGGGGACCCCCGGGGAGCTGTTTTTT. It codes for CASSQAGLAGTPGELFF. The chain employs TRBV5-4 and TRBJ2-2; 12 positions match TRBD2. Germline V lookup: CDR1 SGHNT, CDR2 YYREEE (reference sequence). V lost 4 bases and J lost 6; bases outside the gene matches: 10. The CDR3 runs to 17 residues.

The gene calls are TRBV5-1 and TRBJ2-7; possibly TRBD2 for D (6 bases). The V and J ends lost 4 bases and 5 bases respectively, with 25 bases between them. The CDR3 loop spans 17 amino acids. The germline V gene has CDR1 SGHRS and CDR2 YFSETQ. This chain's CDR3 is CASSKIGFGTFGDEQYF. CDR3 DNA sequence: TGCGCCAGCAGCAAAATCGGGTTCGGGACTTTCGGCGACGAGCAGTACTTC.

The chain uses TRBV9 and TRBJ2-3; 7 bases agree with TRBD1. CDR3 length: 16 residues. Germline loops: CDR1 SGDLS, CDR2 YYNGEE. V was pared by 2 bases and J by 0 bases, with 6 bases of the junction left unmatched. The CDR3 sequence is CASSVRGGQSTDTQYF. The CDR3 DNA reads as TGTGCCAGCAGCGTTCGAGGGGGCCAAAGCACAGATACGCAGTATTTT.

This sequence joins TRBV18 and TRBJ1-6; D is unclear. V lost 0 bases, J lost 4 bases, and 13 bases lay in between. Germline V gene data show CDR1 as KGHSH and CDR2 as LQKENI. This CDR3 is built from 17 residues. Here the CDR3 reads CASSPPGPGPYNSPLHF. CDR3 bases: TGTGCCAGCTCACCACCGGGCCCAGGTCCGTATAATTCACCCCTCCACTTT.

This clone was observed a handful of times. The same CDR3 can be traced to other DNA sequences in this sample. The V call is TRBV4-1, the J call TRBJ1-6; D is undetermined. The CDR3 totals 16 residues. Germline V CDR1 and CDR2: MGHRA, YSYEKL. Trimming took 1 base from V and 0 from J, leaving 7 bases between them. The CDR3 coding sequence is TGCGCCAGCAGCCAAGGTGGCAGCTCCTATAATTCACCCCTCCACTTT. Its translation: CASSQGGSSYNSPLHF.

The chain is built from TRBV5-6 and TRBJ1-5, with no clear D. V was pared by 1 base and J by 9 bases, with 20 bases between. Germline lookup yields CDR1 SGHDT and CDR2 YYEEEE. This CDR3 region has 16 residues. The CDR3 sequence is CASSLFGPQGGGPQHF. The DNA of the CDR3 is TGTGCCAGCAGCTTGTTTGGCCCCCAAGGTGGTGGGCCCCAGCATTTT. The full variable domain, rest sourced from reference TRBV5-6 and TRBJ1-5, is DAGVTQSPTHLIKTRGQQVTLRCSPKSGHDTVSWYQQALGQGPQFIFQYYEEEERQRGNFPDRFSGHQFPNYSSELNVNALLLGDSALYLCASSLFGPQGGGPQHFGDGTRLSIL.

The V and J genes are TRBV6-1 and TRBJ2-1, with a tentative D call TRBD2 (5 bases). The CDR3 runs to 13 residues. The V end lost 8 bases, the J end lost 0 bases, and 8 bases lay between the germline ends. Per germline, CDR1 MNHNS and CDR2 SASEGT. This CDR3 reads CASGGSSYNEQFF. CDR3 DNA: TGTGCCAGCGGTGGGAGCTCCTACAATGAGCAGTTCTTC.

The V and J genes are TRBV9 and TRBJ2-5; D is unclear. Trimming removed 0 bases at V and 1 base at J, with 10 bases between. Germline V gives CDR1 SGDLS, CDR2 YYNGEE. The CDR3 length is 15 residues. The CDR3 reads CASSVDQEAQETQYF. DNA for the CDR3: TGTGCCAGCAGCGTAGACCAGGAAGCCCAAGAGACCCAGTACTTC.

This clone showed up just once. The chain uses TRBV2 and TRBJ2-3; a possible D gene is TRBD1 (5 bases). This CDR3 is built from 15 residues. V dropped 7 bases and J dropped 4 bases, with 18 bases sitting between them. Germline loops: CDR1 SNHLY, CDR2 FYNNEI. The CDR3 DNA sequence: TGTGCCAGCACAATTGGCAGGGTTGGTGCAGATACGCAGTATTTT. Protein: CASTIGRVGADTQYF.

This rearrangement joins TRBV7-3 to TRBJ2-3, with D possibly being TRBD1 (6 bases). The germline V gene has CDR1 SGHTA and CDR2 FQGTGA. Between the trimmed V and J ends, which lost 3 bases and 4 bases, there was a span of 14 bases. CDR3 length: 15 amino acids. The CDR3: CASSFRGEGPDTQYF. The DNA of the CDR3 is TGTGCCAGCAGCTTCAGGGGAGAGGGGCCAGATACGCAGTATTTT. The full variable domain, with the rest looked up from reference TRBV7-3 and TRBJ2-3, is GAGVSQTPSNKVTEKGKYVELRCDPISGHTALYWYRQSLGQGPEFLIYFQGTGAADDSGLPNDRFFAVRPEGSVSTLKIQRTERGDSAVYLCASSFRGEGPDTQYFGPGTRLTVL.

This chain uses TRBV27 with TRBJ1-6; 8 nucleotides align to TRBD1. The V gene end was trimmed by 8 bases and the J gene end by 9 bases; junction bases not matched to a gene: 6. Germline values: CDR1 MNHEY, CDR2 SMNVEV (reference sequence). The CDR3 is 13 amino acids. The CDR3 spells CASANRGISPLHF. The CDR3 DNA is TGTGCCAGCGCCAACAGGGGGATTTCACCCCTCCACTTT.

V usage is TRBV5-1 and J usage is TRBJ2-3; D perhaps matches TRBD2 (6 bases). This CDR3 contains 15 residues. CDR1 is SGHRS, CDR2 YFSETQ, per germline. V was shortened by 1 base and J by 4 bases, with 13 bases between the two germline ends. The CDR3 here is CASSLRGFPADTQYF. CDR3 coding DNA: TGCGCCAGCAGCTTGCGGGGGTTCCCGGCAGATACGCAGTATTTT.

The chain joins TRBV5-1 to TRBJ2-2, with unresolved D. Germline CDR1 reads SGHRS; CDR2 reads YFSETQ. The CDR3 runs to 15 residues. Deletions cut 3 bases from V and 6 bases from J, with 15 bases between. CDR3: CASSSRLDHAGELFF. The CDR3 nucleotides are TGCGCCAGCAGCTCTCGACTGGACCACGCCGGGGAGCTGTTTTTT.

The chain joins TRBV10-3 to TRBJ2-7, with D hard to call. Germline V CDR1 and CDR2: ENHRY, SYGVKD. Trimming pared 11 bases from V and 3 bases from J, leaving 11 bases between. The CDR3 runs to 11 residues. CDR3 protein: CALGNDYEQYF. Written as DNA, the CDR3 is TGTGCCCTGGGTAACGACTACGAGCAGTACTTC.

Comment on this clone: Distinct nucleotide sequences in the sample also encode this CDR3. The chain recombines TRBV11-2 with TRBJ1-6; D not resolved. CDR3 length equals 12 residues. The V end lost 9 bases, the J end lost 2 bases, and 5 bases lay between the germline ends. Germline CDR1 and CDR2: SGHAT and FQNNGV. This chain's CDR3 is CASGPYNSPLHF. The CDR3 nucleotides are TGTGCCAGTGGACCCTATAATTCACCCCTCCACTTT.

The CDR3 spells CAWTQGGGYTF. The DNA of the CDR3 is TGTGCCTGGACCCAGGGGGGGGGCTACACCTTC. This sequence joins TRBV30 and TRBJ1-2, with 7 bases that match TRBD1. The V segment lost 4 bases and the J segment 8 bases; nucleotides outside the gene matches: 4. Germline loops: CDR1 GTSNPN, CDR2 SVGIG (reference sequence). This CDR3 contains 11 residues.

The chain couples TRBV4-3 to TRBJ2-5; D is ambiguous. The CDR3 extends over 14 amino acids. Germline lookup yields CDR1 LGHNA and CDR2 YSLEER. V dropped 0 bases and J dropped 0 bases, with 5 bases sitting between them. The DNA for the CDR3 is TGCGCCAGCAGCCAAGACATGTACCAAGAGACCCAGTACTTC. Translating it yields CASSQDMYQETQYF.

The V call is TRBV2, the J call TRBJ2-5; 8 bases are shared with TRBD1. From germline, CDR1 is SNHLY and CDR2 FYNNEI. The CDR3 length is 14 residues. V was clipped by 3 bases and J by 3 bases; unmatched bases: 3. Here the CDR3 reads CASSDRQGKETQYF. The CDR3 DNA sequence: TGTGCCAGCAGTGACAGACAGGGGAAAGAGACCCAGTACTTC.

J is TRBJ2-7 and V is TRBV28, with 10 bases lining up with TRBD2. CDR1 is MDHEN and CDR2 is SYDVKM in the germline V gene. The CDR3 is 17 amino acids. Trimming took 6 bases from V and 3 from J; bases not matched to a gene: 14. CDR3 residues: CASRHRGPSGRIYEQYF. DNA of the CDR3: TGTGCCAGCAGGCACAGGGGCCCTAGCGGGAGAATCTACGAGCAGTACTTC.

Here the CDR3 reads CASSSQPSLEGGSTF. The DNA of the CDR3 is TGCGCCAGCAGCTCCCAACCGTCACTAGAAGGCGGCAGCACCTTC. The chain couples TRBV5-1 to TRBJ1-2; D is ambiguous. CDR3 length equals 15 residues. The germline CDR1 and CDR2 sequences are SGHRS and YFSETQ. V lost 3 bases, J lost 13 bases, and 25 bases lay in between. Complete variable domain (other parts from reference TRBV5-1 and TRBJ1-2): KAGVTQTPRYLIKTRGQQVTLSCSPISGHRSVSWYQQTPGQGLQFLFEYFSETQRNKGNFPGRFSGRQFSNSRSEMNVSTLELGDSALYLCASSSQPSLEGGSTFGSGTRLTVV.